The subject of this entry is one TCR beta chain. Its antigen is unidentified. The data are from a study of cytomegalovirus exposure and HLA in healthy donors. Looking at the study overall: A subsequent analysis stated that the 120 or so validation repertoires were run on the same platform as the approximately 660 first-cohort repertoires. Regarding the study as a whole: Cytomegalovirus status, reportedly, was diagnosed with high specificity and sensitivity by the classifier. In vitro checks showed that a few CMV-associated chains really do target CMV antigens.

Profiling relied on immunoSEQ multiplex PCR, and the TCRdb table lists in-frame clones only, not all of them. The sample records 200,000 to 300,000 clones, around 88% being singletons. The CDR3 has 16 residues. The germline V gene has CDR1 MDHEN and CDR2 SYDVKM. The germline V and J ends were trimmed by 5 bases and 2 bases, with 18 bases remaining between them. The clonotype originates from a woman aged 25 to 39 in good health and CMV-seropositive. V usage is TRBV28 and J usage is TRBJ2-5; a weak D match, TRBD1 (5 bases). The specimen was PBMCs. The CDR3 spells CASSPRQGNLQETQYF. CDR3 in DNA: TGTGCCAGCAGTCCCCGGCAGGGAAATTTACAAGAGACCCAGTACTTC.